This T cell receptor beta chain was documented in a study of OX40 agonist ivuxolimab in advanced cancers. Background on the study: Eligibility admitted prior anti-PD-1, anti-PD-L1 or anti-CTLA-4 therapy; roughly 37% had some.

The protocol was immunoSEQ multiplex PCR, while the TCRdb copy is restricted to in-frame clones and leaves out a portion. The sample contains roughly 68,000 clones, 86% of which appear only once. Trimming shortened V by 5 bases and J by 0 bases, and 15 bases separated the two germline ends. Germline-derived CDR1 and CDR2 are SGHAT and FQNNGV. This CDR3 contains 16 residues. The clonotype comes from an adult with an advanced solid tumor such as melanoma, head and neck, liver or kidney cancer. This chain uses TRBV11-2 with TRBJ2-3, with D perhaps matching TRBD1 (6 bases). The input for sequencing was CD4+ or CD8+ T cells sorted from blood, taken in a trial of the OX40 agonist ivuxolimab. For the CDR3, the DNA is TGTGCCAGCAGCCCCCGACGTAGGGGGAGCACAGATACGCAGTATTTT. It is translated as CASSPRRRGSTDTQYF.